This T cell receptor (beta chain) was recovered during a study of human T cells and chemical hapten exposure. Time point: patch test 1, 2 weeks after DPC sensitization. Treatment here: therapeutic diphenylcyclopropenone sensitization with weekly scalp DPC. Germline V CDR1 and CDR2: MDHEN, SYDVKM. CDR3 length: 15 residues. Trimming pared 2 bases from V and 2 bases from J, leaving 13 bases between. TCRdb analysed the RACE reads with MiXCR anew, one entry per CDR3 protein. This sample carries 350,000 or so distinct CDR3 sequences, under 9% of them seen once, and the ten largest clones take approximately 8%.

V is TRBV28 and J is TRBJ2-7; weak D call: TRBD2 (5 bases). The specimen was whole blood, collected in connection with sensitization to the hapten diphenylcyclopropenone (DPC). The sequence came from a woman aged 18-35 years with alopecia areata. Some clones in this sample may be carry-over from other donors' samples. The CDR3: CASSLKKGGPYEQYF. The CDR3 DNA reads TGTGCCAGCAGTTTAAAAAAAGGAGGACCCTACGAGCAGTACTTC.